Presented here are 26 T cell receptor beta chains from one specimen sequenced in a study of T cells in Graves' hyperthyroidism and ophthalmopathy (dated by TCRdb to the late 2010s). The library was built by means of multiplex PCR. The sample was run on an Illumina HiSeq 2000. The TCR beta CDR3 regions were amplified from RNA transcripts. The first round of RT-PCR for the TCR CDR3 was performed with the HTBI primer set and the Qiagen OneStep RT-PCR kit. The raw public reads went through TCRdb reprocessing: fastp at Q25, MiXCR clone calling, in-frame beta chains kept. Identical CDR3 proteins give one entry, which carries the most common genes and DNA. In this sample the table shows about 300,000 distinct CDR3 sequences, roughly a fifth of which occur a single time. The top ten constitute under 40% of the sample. Sequencing used blood. Receptors were obtained from a man aged 50-60 years with Graves' ophthalmopathy.

This clonotype was observed many times. V usage is TRBV2 and J usage is TRBJ1-1; perhaps TRBD1 as D (5 bases). The CDR3 contains 14 residues. CDR1 SNHLY and CDR2 FYNNEI come from the germline V gene. V was pared by 7 bases and J by 5 bases, with 17 bases between. The DNA of the CDR3 is TGTGCCAGCACCCAATCAGGGACGGGAACTGAAGCTTTCTTT. Protein: CASTQSGTGTEAFF.

This clonotype was counted at least ten times. CDR3 coding DNA: TGCGCCAGCAGCTTGCGGACTAGCGGGACAAGGGGGAATGAGCAGTTCTTC. Translating it yields CASSLRTSGTRGNEQFF. This chain uses TRBV5-1 with TRBJ2-1; TRBD2 matches 12 bases. Germline V lookup: CDR1 SGHRS, CDR2 YFSETQ. The J segment lost 7 bases and the V segment lost 1 base, leaving 9 bases of the junction unmatched. The CDR3 loop spans 17 amino acids.

V and J are TRBV20-1 and TRBJ2-7; TRBD2 matches 10 bases. The germline V gene has CDR1 DFQATT and CDR2 SNEGSKA (reference sequence). Losses at the gene ends were 3 bases for V and 6 bases for J; bases not matched to a gene: 14. CDR3 length: 16 amino acids. CDR3 loop: CSARTSGRPSDTEQYF. The CDR3 coding sequence is TGCAGTGCTAGGACTAGCGGGCGGCCCTCGGACACCGAGCAGTACTTC.

This clonotype was recorded at least ten times. CDR3 nucleotide sequence: TGTGCCAGCAGCTTACCACTCGGGGGGAACAATGAGCAGTTCTTC. It yields the protein CASSLPLGGNNEQFF. The chain couples TRBV11-1 to TRBJ2-1; TRBD2 matches at 7 bases. V lost 2 bases, J lost 5 bases, and 6 bases stayed unmatched. The length of the CDR3 is 15 residues. The germline gives CDR1 SGHAT, CDR2 FQDESV (reference sequence).

This clonotype was found many times. The chain links TRBV18 to TRBJ1-6; D call uncertain. The CDR3 length is 15 residues. The V and J ends lost 6 bases and 7 bases respectively, with 16 bases between them. From germline, CDR1 is KGHSH and CDR2 LQKENI. The CDR3 DNA follows: TGTGCCAGCTCGCTGGACGTTGGGCAGAATTCACCCCTCCACTTT. Its translation: CASSLDVGQNSPLHF.

The chain recombines TRBV6-1 with TRBJ2-5; 7 bases map to TRBD1. This CDR3 has 15 residues. The germline gives CDR1 MNHNS, CDR2 SASEGT. V was clipped by 5 bases and J by 1 base; unmatched bases: 7. CDR3 in amino acids: CASSSQRTGQETQYF. CDR3 nucleotide sequence: TGTGCCAGCAGTTCCCAAAGGACAGGCCAAGAGACCCAGTACTTC.

The chain has TRBV25-1 and TRBJ1-2; the match to TRBD1 covers 7 bases. Trimming took 6 bases from V and 5 from J; bases not matched to a gene: 12. The CDR3 is 15 residues long. Germline-derived CDR1 and CDR2 are MGHDK and SYGVNS. CDR3 region: CASSHFTGTAYGYTF. The CDR3, as DNA: TGTGCCAGCAGCCATTTTACCGGGACAGCTTATGGCTACACCTTC.

As DNA, the CDR3 is TGTGCCAGCAGCCAGACTAGCGTCGGTGAGCAGTTCTTC. Protein: CASSQTSVGEQFF. This sequence joins TRBV11-2 and TRBJ2-1; TRBD2 matches 8 bases. The CDR3 totals 13 residues. V was pared by 5 bases and J by 9 bases, with 6 bases of the junction left unmatched. CDR1 and CDR2 (germline): SGHAT, FQNNGV.

The V gene is TRBV3-1, the J gene TRBJ1-1; D is ambiguous. Trimming pared 1 base from V and 8 bases from J, leaving 14 bases between. The CDR3 runs 14 residues. Germline values: CDR1 LGHDT, CDR2 YNNKEL (reference sequence). CDR3 nucleotide sequence: TGTGCCAGCAGCCAAGGTCCGGGTGGCACGGAAGCTTTCTTT. It is translated as CASSQGPGGTEAFF.

Of note for this clonotype: Mismatch with germline at one junction end may stem from a read error. This chain connects TRBV5-1 to TRBJ2-4; D possibly matches TRBD1 or TRBD2 (5 bases each). The CDR3 loop spans 14 amino acids. Germline V gives CDR1 SGHRS, CDR2 YFSETQ. CDR3 region: CASSLGVWENIQYF. The CDR3 DNA sequence: TGCGCCAGCAGTTTGGGGGTTTGGGAAAACATTCAGTACTTC.

This clonotype was observed many times. The chain links TRBV6-2 or TRBV6-3 to TRBJ2-7; a weak D match, TRBD1 (6 bases). The germline V gene has CDR1 MNHEY and CDR2 SVGEGT. With 6 bases removed from V and 3 bases from J, the gap between germline ends came to 21 bases. This CDR3 is built from 16 residues. This chain's CDR3 is CASSGLTSGAIYEQYF. CDR3 in DNA: TGTGCCAGCAGCGGCCTAACGTCAGGGGCGATCTACGAGCAGTACTTC.

This clonotype occurred a few times. The J gene is TRBJ2-1, the V gene TRBV30; tentatively, D is TRBD1 or TRBD2 (5 bases each). V was trimmed by 0 bases and J by 5 bases, leaving 17 bases between them. CDR3 size: 16 residues. The germline V gene has CDR1 GTSNPN and CDR2 SVGIG (reference sequence). Written as DNA, the CDR3 is TGTGCCTGGAGTGTAAAAGCGGCCGGGGCCAACAATGAGCAGTTCTTC. Its protein product is CAWSVKAAGANNEQFF.

The J gene is TRBJ2-5, the V gene TRBV5-5, with TRBD1 matching over 9 bases. The ends lost 0 bases at V and 5 bases at J; junction bases unmatched: 5. The CDR3 sequence is 15 residues long. Germline V lookup: CDR1 SGHKS, CDR2 YYEKEE (reference sequence). CDR3 region: CASSLGGTGPETQYF. The CDR3 DNA reads as TGTGCCAGCAGCTTGGGAGGGACAGGGCCCGAGACCCAGTACTTC.

There are many counts of this clonotype. The chain carries TRBV20-1 and TRBJ2-1, with D perhaps matching TRBD2 (5 bases). Trimming took off 3 bases at V and 0 bases at J, with 9 bases between the two ends. The CDR3 is made up of 14 amino acids. Germline V gives CDR1 DFQATT, CDR2 SNEGSKA (reference sequence). The CDR3 here is CSASVDYSYNEQFF. The CDR3 DNA follows: TGCAGTGCTAGCGTCGACTACTCCTACAATGAGCAGTTCTTC.

This clonotype was found many times. The rearrangement joins TRBV2 to TRBJ1-4; D gene uncertain. Germline CDR1 reads SNHLY; CDR2 reads FYNNEI. This CDR3 comprises 14 residues. Trimming left V 1 base short and J 8 bases short, with 11 bases between. CDR3 sequence: CASSEGNRGEKLFF. DNA for the CDR3: TGTGCCAGCAGTGAAGGAAACCGAGGGGAAAAACTGTTTTTT.

This clonotype has a count of ten or more. CDR3 coding DNA: TGCGCCAGCAGCCCCGGACTAGCGGTACACACAGATACGCAGTATTTT. Amino acid sequence: CASSPGLAVHTDTQYF. The chain uses TRBV5-1 and TRBJ2-3; 10 nucleotides agree with TRBD2. The germline gives CDR1 SGHRS, CDR2 YFSETQ. CDR3 length equals 16 residues. V trimming: 4 bases; J trimming: 2 bases; junction bases outside the gene matches: 7.

This clonotype was counted a few times. The chain carries TRBV28 and TRBJ2-2; TRBD2 aligns across 7 bases. CDR1 is MDHEN and CDR2 is SYDVKM in the germline V gene. J was trimmed by 4 bases and V by 3 bases; bases with no gene match: 5. The CDR3 length is 15 residues. The CDR3, as DNA: TGTGCCAGCAGTTTGACCGGGACTACCACCGGGGAGCTGTTTTTT. It is translated as CASSLTGTTTGELFF.

The V and J genes are TRBV5-1 and TRBJ2-1; 8 positions match TRBD2. The CDR3 loop spans 14 amino acids. The germline V gene encodes CDR1 SGHRS and CDR2 YFSETQ. V trimming: 0 bases; J trimming: 6 bases; junction bases outside the gene matches: 2. The CDR3 sequence: CASSLGTSFNEQFF. The CDR3 nucleotides read TGCGCCAGCAGCTTGGGGACTAGCTTCAATGAGCAGTTCTTC. The full variable domain, its missing parts supplied by reference TRBV5-1 and TRBJ2-1, is KAGVTQTPRYLIKTRGQQVTLSCSPISGHRSVSWYQQTPGQGLQFLFEYFSETQRNKGNFPGRFSGRQFSNSRSEMNVSTLELGDSALYLCASSLGTSFNEQFFGPGTRLTVL.

There are many counts of this clonotype. The chain links TRBV7-9 to TRBJ2-5; tentative D call: TRBD1 (6 bases). This CDR3 region has 16 residues. V was trimmed by 0 bases and J by 2 bases, leaving 13 bases between them. CDR1 is SEHNR, CDR2 FQNEAQ, per germline (reference sequence). CDR3 region: CASSLARATGQETQYF. The CDR3 bases are TGTGCCAGCAGCTTAGCTAGGGCGACAGGACAAGAGACCCAGTACTTC.

The chain has TRBV20-1 and TRBJ2-1, with TRBD2 matching 12 bases. CDR1 and CDR2 (germline): DFQATT, SNEGSKA (reference sequence). The CDR3 totals 16 residues. V dropped 5 bases and J dropped 10; count of bases not matched to a gene: 15. The DNA for the CDR3 is TGCAGTGCTCTGGCCCCGACTAGCGGGAGTCTCCGGGAGCAGTTCTTC. Its translation: CSALAPTSGSLREQFF.

There are many counts of this clonotype. The chain is built from TRBV7-2 and TRBJ1-4, with 10 bases fitting TRBD1. CDR3 length: 15 amino acids. Germline V CDR1 and CDR2: SGHTA, FQGNSA. The trim removed 5 bases at V and 8 bases at J, leaving 8 bases unmatched. The CDR3 loop is CASSRTTGGKEKLFF. The CDR3 nucleotides read TGTGCCAGCAGCCGGACGACAGGGGGCAAGGAAAAACTGTTTTTT.

The genes are TRBV20-1 and TRBJ2-3; tentative D call: TRBD1 (5 bases). V was shortened by 5 bases and J by 3 bases, with 12 bases between the two germline ends. CDR3 length: 13 amino acids. Germline lookup yields CDR1 DFQATT and CDR2 SNEGSKA (reference sequence). CDR3 residues: CSAPIDRTDTQYF. The CDR3 nucleotides are TGCAGTGCTCCCATCGACAGAACAGATACGCAGTATTTT.

Worth noting for this clonotype: A much larger clone sits a single nucleotide away, making a read error possible. The V gene is TRBV5-1, the J gene TRBJ1-1, with 7 bases identical to TRBD1. CDR3 length: 16 amino acids. Germline V lookup: CDR1 SGHRS, CDR2 YFSETQ. V lost 6 bases and J lost 3; bases outside the gene matches: 14. The CDR3 reads CASNSNTGTVYTEAFF. CDR3 nucleotides: TGCGCCAGCAACTCCAATACCGGGACAGTGTACACTGAAGCTTTCTTT.

This clonotype came up a few times. This chain links TRBV28 with TRBJ2-7; the D is unclear. V gave up 5 bases and J gave up 2 bases, with 19 bases separating them. Germline loops: CDR1 MDHEN, CDR2 SYDVKM. This CDR3 is built from 16 residues. In nucleotides, the CDR3 is TGTGCCAGCAGTCCGCGACCGCTACTTAGTCCCTACGAGCAGTACTTC. This encodes CASSPRPLLSPYEQYF.

This clonotype was counted ten times or more. The rearrangement joins TRBV19 to TRBJ2-2; 12 bases line up with TRBD2. V lost 4 bases to trimming and J lost 4 bases; unmatched junction nucleotides: 1. The germline V gene has CDR1 LNHDA and CDR2 SQIVND (reference sequence). This CDR3 spans 15 amino acids. The DNA for the CDR3 is TGTGCCAGTAGTACTAGCGGGAGGGCCACCGGGGAGCTGTTTTTT. This sequence encodes CASSTSGRATGELFF.

In this sample, this clonotype turned up many times. The V call is TRBV20-1, the J call TRBJ2-1, with 10 positions matching TRBD2. The V gene's germline CDR1 is DFQATT and CDR2 SNEGSKA (reference sequence). Losses at the gene ends were 1 base for V and 12 bases for J; bases not matched to a gene: 18. This CDR3 region has 17 residues. The CDR3 protein is CSARVRTSASGRVAQFF. Here the CDR3 DNA reads TGCAGTGCTAGAGTTAGGACGTCGGCTAGCGGGAGAGTAGCGCAGTTCTTC.